One sample yielded the 21 T cell receptor beta chains listed below, sequenced in a study of blood T cells in healthy people across ages. A sample-barcoded 5' primer and a J-beta primer mix were used in a second PCR of about 7 to 12 cycles. One entry per CDR3 protein results from TCRdb running MiXCR on the 5' RACE reads. The sample shows 1 million to 1.2 million distinct CDR3 sequences, more than 30% of them seen only once. Sequencing was done on a sample of blood. The receptors were sampled from a man aged 18 to 30 in good health.

The chain uses TRBV20-1 and TRBJ2-1, with TRBD2 matching 15 bases. This CDR3 region has 17 residues. Unmatched junction bases numbered 12, after V lost 4 bases and J lost 8 bases. The germline CDR1 and CDR2 sequences are DFQATT and SNEGSKA (reference sequence). The CDR3 coding sequence is TGCAGTGCTATTGGACTAGCGGGGGGGCCTGAACTCGATGAGCAGTTCTTC. It specifies CSAIGLAGGPELDEQFF.

This chain joins TRBV12-5 and TRBJ2-3; maybe TRBD2 (5 bases). Trimming pared 9 bases from V and 1 base from J, leaving 11 bases between. CDR3 length: 13 residues. Germline V lookup: CDR1 LGHNT, CDR2 FRNRAP. The CDR3 sequence is CARGDSGTDTQYF. Here the CDR3 DNA reads TGTGCTAGGGGAGACTCTGGCACAGATACGCAGTATTTT.

The rearrangement uses TRBV20-1 and TRBJ1-1; no definite D call. The CDR3 consists of 17 residues. In germline, CDR1 is DFQATT, CDR2 SNEGSKA (reference sequence). Deletions cut 0 bases from V and 0 bases from J, with 17 bases between. CDR3 loop: CSARDDEGDSMNTEAFF. For the CDR3, the DNA is TGCAGTGCTAGAGATGACGAGGGTGATTCTATGAACACTGAAGCTTTCTTT.

This clonotype was observed a handful of times. The rearrangement uses TRBV15 and TRBJ2-3; 7 bases line up with TRBD1. The CDR3 length is 14 residues. CDR1 and CDR2 (germline): LNHNV, YYDKDF (reference sequence). V was pared by 6 bases and J by 0 bases, with 3 bases of the junction left unmatched. The CDR3 DNA reads as TGTGCCACCAGTGGGACAGTTAGCACAGATACGCAGTATTTT. Its protein product is CATSGTVSTDTQYF.

This clonotype occurred a few times. The rearrangement uses TRBV27 and TRBJ1-2; no reliable D call. Trimming stripped 9 bases from V and 2 bases from J, with 7 bases between. The CDR3 length is 11 residues. The germline V gene has CDR1 MNHEY and CDR2 SMNVEV (reference sequence). For the CDR3, the DNA is TGTGCCAGGGGCTCAAACTATGGCTACACCTTC. Translation gives CARGSNYGYTF.

This clonotype was observed a few times. V is TRBV5-1 and J is TRBJ2-1; TRBD2 aligns across 12 bases. The J call could be wrong; TRBJ2-7 is a better fit for the DNA end. CDR3 length: 17 residues. Germline loops: CDR1 SGHRS, CDR2 YFSETQ. This chain's CDR3 is CASSLVLAGGLYNEQYF. The CDR3 region has the DNA TGCGCCAGCAGCTTGGTTCTAGCGGGGGGGCTCTACAATGAGCAGTACTTC.

The V and J genes are TRBV20-1 and TRBJ2-4; unclear D gene. The DNA end lines up better with TRBJ2-7; the J call may be wrong. The germline V gene has CDR1 DFQATT and CDR2 SNEGSKA (reference sequence). The CDR3 spans 13 residues. CDR3 region: CSPRHGASYEQYF. CDR3 nucleotides: TGCAGTCCTCGCCATGGTGCGTCCTACGAGCAGTACTTC.

The V and J genes are TRBV6-6 and TRBJ1-1, with D unresolved. There are 14 residues in the CDR3. CDR1 is MNHNY, CDR2 SVGAGI, per germline (reference sequence). V was trimmed by 0 bases and J by 7 bases, leaving 12 bases between them. CDR3 in amino acids: CASSYSAGRYEAFF. CDR3 DNA: TGTGCCAGCAGTTACTCGGCGGGAAGATATGAAGCTTTCTTT.

The chain carries TRBV10-3 and TRBJ2-7, with D possibly being TRBD2 (7 bases). CDR1 and CDR2 (germline): ENHRY, SYGVKD. The V end was cut by 8 bases, the J end by 0 bases, with 14 bases between. This CDR3 is built from 14 residues. CDR3 nucleotides: TGTGCCATCGGGGGGGCAGGACACTCCTACGAGCAGTACTTC. Translating it yields CAIGGAGHSYEQYF.

This clonotype has just a few counts. This chain joins TRBV29-1 and TRBJ1-3; 7 bases line up with TRBD1. The trim removed 7 bases at V and 0 bases at J, leaving 9 bases unmatched. Germline V gives CDR1 SQVTM, CDR2 ANQGSEA. The CDR3 totals 15 residues. The CDR3 DNA reads as TGCAGCGCTACAGGGGATGCCTACTCTGGAAACACCATATATTTT. Protein product: CSATGDAYSGNTIYF. The whole variable domain, filled in from reference TRBV29-1 and TRBJ1-3, reads SAVISQKPSRDICQRGTSLTIQCQVDSQVTMMFWYRQQPGQSLTLIATANQGSEATYESGFVIDKFPISRPNLTFSTLTVSNMSPEDSSIYLCSATGDAYSGNTIYFGEGSWLTVV.

This clonotype was seen a handful of times. This chain uses TRBV3-1 with TRBJ2-7, with D unclear. The V gene lost 1 base and the J gene lost 3 bases, with 13 bases spanning the gap. Germline CDR1 and CDR2: LGHDT and YNNKEL (reference sequence). This CDR3 spans 15 amino acids. As DNA, the CDR3 is TGTGCCAGCAGCCAAGTTCCCGGAAGTAGCTACGAGCAGTACTTC. It specifies CASSQVPGSSYEQYF.

The V call is TRBV12-3 or TRBV12-4, the J call TRBJ2-2; the D is unclear. The V end lost 6 bases, the J end lost 0 bases, and 5 bases lay between the germline ends. CDR3 length: 13 residues. The DNA of the CDR3 is TGTGCCAGCAGCATTACGAACACCGGGGAGCTGTTTTTT. Translation: CASSITNTGELFF.

This clonotype was picked up a small number of times. V usage is TRBV20-1 and J usage is TRBJ2-3, with 7 bases identical to TRBD1. CDR3 length: 18 amino acids. Looked up from germline, CDR1 is DFQATT and CDR2 is SNEGSKA (reference sequence). The V and J ends lost 6 bases and 6 bases, in that order; junction bases with no gene match: 24. CDR3 sequence reads: CSAQDPPMTGRWADTQYF. The CDR3 nucleotides are TGCAGTGCCCAAGATCCTCCAATGACAGGGAGATGGGCGGATACGCAGTATTTT.

The chain joins TRBV20-1 to TRBJ1-2; D might be TRBD1 (5 bases). CDR1 is DFQATT and CDR2 is SNEGSKA in the germline V gene (reference sequence). The CDR3 contains 11 residues. Trimming cost V 4 bases and J 9 bases, with 12 bases left between them. CDR3 coding DNA: TGCAGTGCTACAGGGCCCCTGAGCTACACCTTC. As protein: CSATGPLSYTF.

This clonotype occurred a few times. The V call is TRBV30, the J call TRBJ1-2, with unresolved D. The CDR3 spans 14 residues. Trimming removed 4 bases at V and 5 bases at J, with 17 bases between. In germline, CDR1 is GTSNPN, CDR2 SVGIG (reference sequence). The CDR3 DNA reads as TGTGCCTGGACCCCTCCTGGGTGGAGTTATGGCTACACCTTC. This encodes CAWTPPGWSYGYTF.

This clonotype was detected only a few times. This chain joins TRBV5-1 and TRBJ1-1, with D possibly TRBD1 on 5 matching bases. The V and J ends lost 5 bases and 0 bases respectively, with 20 bases between them. CDR1 and CDR2 from the germline V gene are SGHRS and YFSETQ. This CDR3 has 17 amino acids. Written as DNA, the CDR3 is TGCGCCAGCAGTTTCGGGGACCGGGGGTTGATGAACACTGAAGCTTTCTTT. Amino acids: CASSFGDRGLMNTEAFF.

V gene TRBV20-1 combines with J gene TRBJ2-7; 9 positions agree with TRBD1. Germline CDR1 DFQATT, CDR2 SNEGSKA (reference sequence). The CDR3 length is 15 residues. J lost 3 bases, V lost 0 bases, and 6 bases had no gene match. In DNA, the CDR3 is TGCAGTGCTAGAGAGGGGACAGGGCGCATCTACGAGCAGTACTTC. This encodes CSAREGTGRIYEQYF.

This chain links TRBV6-1 with TRBJ2-1; D gene unclear. Germline V lookup: CDR1 MNHNS, CDR2 SASEGT. Trimming removed 8 bases from V and 4 bases from J, with 9 bases in between. The CDR3 contains 12 residues. The CDR3 DNA reads TGTGCCAGCTTGAGGTTATACAATGAGCAGTTCTTC. Protein sequence: CASLRLYNEQFF.

The V gene is TRBV4-3, the J gene TRBJ1-1; no clear D. The CDR3 spans 12 residues. Germline V gene data show CDR1 as LGHNA and CDR2 as YSLEER. V shed 2 bases and J shed 10 bases, with 11 bases lying between them. CDR3 bases: TGCGCCAGCAGCCAACCAGGAGAGCGAGCTTTCTTT. Amino acid sequence: CASSQPGERAFF.

The chain recombines TRBV6-5 with TRBJ2-1; 8 nucleotides align to TRBD1. Germline V gene sequence: CDR1 MNHEY, CDR2 SVGAGI. The CDR3 has 15 amino acids. V lost 6 bases to trimming and J lost 3 bases; unmatched junction nucleotides: 7. The chain's CDR3 is CASSRTGFRYNEQFF. CDR3 sequence (DNA): TGTGCCAGCAGCAGGACAGGGTTTCGCTACAATGAGCAGTTCTTC.

The gene calls are TRBV28 and TRBJ1-5, with a tentative D call TRBD1 (5 bases). V was pared by 5 bases and J by 3 bases, with 11 bases between. From germline, CDR1 is MDHEN and CDR2 SYDVKM. The CDR3 is made up of 14 amino acids. The CDR3 nucleotides are TGTGCCAGCAGTACACAGGTGATCAATCAGCCCCAGCATTTT. Encoded protein: CASSTQVINQPQHF. Variable domain in full (rest from reference TRBV28 and TRBJ1-5): DVKVTQSSRYLVKRTGEKVFLECVQDMDHENMFWYRQDPGLGLRLIYFSYDVKMKEKGDIPEGYSVSREKKERFSLILESASTNQTSMYLCASSTQVINQPQHFGDGTRLSIL.